These 13 T cell receptor beta chains were all obtained from the same sample, sequenced in a study of cytomegalovirus exposure and HLA in healthy donors. 60 Vbeta and 13 Jbeta primers were used in PCR. TCRdb keeps only in-frame clones here, not all; method: immunoSEQ multiplex PCR. The repertoire holds a few hundred thousand clones, with 70% to 80% as singletons. The sequenced sample was PBMCs. Receptors originate from a woman aged 30 to 39 in good health and CMV-seronegative.

The CDR3 nucleotides are TGCGCCAGCACCGGGACAGGGGACTCGGATGAGCAGTTCTTC. Encoded protein: CASTGTGDSDEQFF. The rearrangement uses TRBV10-2 and TRBJ2-1, with 10 positions matching TRBD1. Germline V lookup: CDR1 WSHSY, CDR2 SAAADI. This CDR3 comprises 14 residues. J gave up 8 bases and V 7 bases, and 8 bases lay outside the gene matches.

V usage is TRBV5-1 and J usage is TRBJ1-5; no definite D call. Germline V gives CDR1 SGHRS, CDR2 YFSETQ. The length of the CDR3 is 15 residues. V lost 3 bases, J lost 0 bases, and 10 bases lay in between. CDR3: CASSSDGDSNQPQHF. CDR3 sequence (DNA): TGCGCCAGCAGCTCAGACGGGGATAGCAATCAGCCCCAGCATTTT.

This chain connects TRBV29-1 to TRBJ2-1, with 9 bases matching TRBD2. CDR1 SQVTM and CDR2 ANQGSEA come from the germline V gene. The trim removed 5 bases at V and 4 bases at J, leaving 9 bases unmatched. The CDR3 runs 15 residues. CDR3: CSVTRGGAKYNEQFF. In DNA, the CDR3 is TGCAGCGTTACTCGCGGGGGGGCGAAATACAATGAGCAGTTCTTC.

This chain uses TRBV7-4 with TRBJ2-5; TRBD1 matches 9 bases. Germline V gene data show CDR1 as SGHVT and CDR2 as SQSDAQ. V was pared by 6 bases and J by 3 bases, with 8 bases of the junction left unmatched. The CDR3 runs 15 residues. CDR3 sequence: CASRPHRDREETQYF. CDR3 nucleotide sequence: TGTGCCAGCAGACCGCATCGGGACAGGGAAGAGACCCAGTACTTC.

The rearrangement links TRBV18 to TRBJ1-5; no reliable D call. The germline CDR1 and CDR2 sequences are KGHSH and LQKENI. This CDR3 comprises 16 residues. V lost 1 base and J lost 4, with 14 bases in between. In nucleotides, the CDR3 is TGTGCCAGCTCACCACAGGCAGGAGGATCAAATCAGCCCCAGCATTTT. Its translation is CASSPQAGGSNQPQHF.

This chain joins TRBV28 and TRBJ2-3, with D perhaps matching TRBD2 (6 bases). Germline CDR1 and CDR2: MDHEN and SYDVKM. Trimming cost V 8 bases and J 4 bases, with 13 bases left between them. The CDR3 is 13 residues long. CDR3 coding DNA: TGTGCCAGCTTACGGGGGATGTCAGATACGCAGTATTTT. The encoded protein is CASLRGMSDTQYF.

The CDR3, as DNA: TGCAGCGTTGGTACAGGGTTCGGGGAGACCCAGTACTTC. Translation gives CSVGTGFGETQYF. The chain recombines TRBV29-1 with TRBJ2-5, with a tentative D call TRBD1 (6 bases). Trimming took 4 bases from V and 5 from J, leaving 14 bases between them. Germline CDR1 and CDR2: SQVTM and ANQGSEA. This CDR3 has 13 residues.

This clone was counted a few times. The V gene is TRBV5-6, the J gene TRBJ1-1; D may be TRBD1 (5 bases). The length of the CDR3 is 15 residues. The germline V gene encodes CDR1 SGHDT and CDR2 YYEEEE. Trimming removed 1 base at V and 2 bases at J, with 12 bases between. This chain's CDR3 is CASSLRPQGNTEAFF. The CDR3 DNA is TGTGCCAGCAGCTTGCGACCCCAGGGTAACACTGAAGCTTTCTTT. Using reference TRBV5-6 and TRBJ1-1 for the parts outside the CDR3, the full variable domain is DAGVTQSPTHLIKTRGQQVTLRCSPKSGHDTVSWYQQALGQGPQFIFQYYEEEERQRGNFPDRFSGHQFPNYSSELNVNALLLGDSALYLCASSLRPQGNTEAFFGQGTRLTVV.

The rearrangement links TRBV2 to TRBJ2-3; 7 bases fit TRBD2. This CDR3 comprises 15 residues. After removal of 10 bases from V and 0 bases from J, the junction contained 10 bases not matched to a gene. Germline V gene lookup returns CDR1 SNHLY and CDR2 FYNNEI. CDR3: CAILRLAGSTDTQYF. CDR3 nucleotides: TGTGCCATCCTAAGGTTAGCGGGTAGCACAGATACGCAGTATTTT.

The chain has TRBV6-1 and TRBJ1-1; weak D call: TRBD1 (5 bases). Germline V gene lookup returns CDR1 MNHNS and CDR2 SASEGT. V was cut by 8 bases and J by 0 bases, with 13 bases left in between. The CDR3 length is 14 residues. CDR3 loop: CASGRGWMNTEAFF. The CDR3, as DNA: TGTGCCAGCGGACGGGGGTGGATGAACACTGAAGCTTTCTTT.

The chain uses TRBV27 and TRBJ1-1, with 8 positions matching TRBD1. Losses at the gene ends were 3 bases for V and 6 bases for J; bases not matched to a gene: 9. Germline CDR1 MNHEY, CDR2 SMNVEV (reference sequence). This CDR3 has 15 residues. In nucleotides, the CDR3 is TGTGCCAGCAGTTTTTGGACGACGGGACAGGCTGAAGCTTTCTTT. Amino acids: CASSFWTTGQAEAFF.

The chain links TRBV7-8 to TRBJ1-2; 10 positions agree with TRBD1. Trimming at V came to 5 bases and at J to 4 bases, leaving 22 bases not matched to a gene. From germline, CDR1 is SGHVS and CDR2 FQNEAQ. The CDR3 extends over 20 amino acids. The CDR3 nucleotides read TGTGCCAGCAGCCGACCTACCTATGGGACAGGGGCGGCCTACGGCTATGGCTACACCTTC. Amino acid sequence: CASSRPTYGTGAAYGYGYTF.

A single count supports this clone. The sample has other DNA sequences that encode this CDR3 too. This chain connects TRBV27 to TRBJ2-7, with D perhaps matching TRBD2 (5 bases). Per germline, CDR1 MNHEY and CDR2 SMNVEV (reference sequence). The CDR3 covers 14 residues. V lost 2 bases and J lost 3, with 11 bases in between. The CDR3 coding sequence is TGTGCCAGCAGTTTAAGCGGAGGACGCTACGAGCAGTACTTC. Residues: CASSLSGGRYEQYF.